This TCR beta chain was recorded in a study of blood T cells in healthy people across ages. The ends were cut back, 7 bases at V and 5 bases at J, with 15 bases in the middle. The V gene's germline CDR1 is MDHEN and CDR2 SYDVKM. The CDR3 runs 14 residues. Study observations and caveats: More naive CD4+ cells and higher diversity were found in long-lived than in aged donors. Per-million-T-cell TCR beta diversity fell roughly linearly with age.

With respect to this clonotype: What it recognizes is unknown.

Sample-barcoded 5' priming and a J-beta primer mix drove a second PCR of roughly 7 to 11 cycles. Each cDNA was tagged by a template-switch adaptor containing 12 random nucleotides. From the 5' RACE reads, TCRdb called clonotypes with MiXCR, one entry per CDR3 protein. The repertoire includes hundreds of thousands of distinct CDR3 sequences, just over 55% of them detected once, and about a quarter sits in the top ten. The sequence derives from a middle-aged man in good health. J is TRBJ1-5 and V is TRBV28, with D unclear. Sequencing used blood. CDR3 sequence reads: CASNLGPDYQPQHF. The CDR3, as DNA: TGTGCCAGCAACCTCGGGCCGGATTATCAGCCCCAGCATTTT.